This TCR beta chain was profiled in a study of blood T cell repertoires in COVID-19 (dated by TCRdb to about 2020). With regard to the full study: Samples from collaborators originated in the United States, Italy and Spain and spanned both the acute and convalescent phases of COVID-19. HLA class I and class II types, where available, came from metadata supplied by the sample provider rather than from assay-based typing. Sample metadata almost always included a de-identified subject ID, COVID-19 status, age in years and sex. Samples were obtained from the ongoing ImmuneRACE study (first 160 participants) and from 1,254 subjects provided by 6 global collaborators. The prospective study material was composed of cDNA or gDNA derived from T cells, B-cell-depleted T cells, or PBMCs. The repertoires were released in a freely available public database meant as a resource for research on the immune response to SARS-CoV-2. Deeply sampled blood TCRbeta repertoires from subjects exposed to, actively infected with, or recovered from COVID-19 were included in the dataset. General findings and caveats noted by the study authors: Clinical and demographic metadata were provided uncurated, with the amount varying by source and participant.

The collaborating institutions used their own protocols to collect whole blood in K2EDTA tubes. Collaborator samples were shipped for TCRbeta analysis as frozen whole blood, isolated PBMCs, or DNA extracted from either sample type. In the germline V gene, CDR1 corresponds to MNHEY and CDR2 to SVGAGI. The V and J ends are trimmed by 5 bases and 5 bases, leaving 9 bases between them. Including cysteine and phenylalanine, the CDR3 has 13 amino acids. CDR3 DNA is the only sequence kept; it has 39 bases, read in frame from the first base. Notes on this clone: Its antigen is not yet known. Per-base quality was not reported, and no clone a single base away is much larger than it.

TCRbeta CDR3 regions were amplified from genomic DNA by means of the immunoSEQ Assay, a bias-controlled multiplex PCR. The published analysis was carried out like this. Within the assay, amplification of reference gene primers was used to estimate how many nucleated cells each sample contained. To quantify the absolute abundance of each unique TCRbeta CDR3 rearrangement, sequence reads were collapsed and filtered. For each sample, productive Simpson clonality was calculated by taking the square root of Simpson's diversity index across productive rearrangements. TCRdb carries this immuneACCESS record with in-frame sequences only. Its versions omit some clonotypes, under half of them owing to an unresolved V gene in the studies checked, with the rest unexplained. V and J calls and clone size are copied from that table; D and trimming were computed from the DNA. The sample table contains approximately 180,000 clones; only one count was recorded for about 89% of them. The ten largest account for approximately 2.7% of the sample.

The receptor's source is a man aged 35-49 years with active or convalescent COVID-19. Sequenced sample: peripheral blood. The V and J segments used are TRBV6-5 and TRBJ1-4; the D gene cannot be resolved reliably. The DNA sequence reads TGTGCCAGCAGTCTCGAGGCGAATGAAAAACTGTTTTTT. Translated, this is CASSLEANEKLFF.